The 2 T cell receptor beta chains below were found in one sample sequenced in a study of T cell repertoires in cytomegalovirus infection. TCRdb used MiXCR to reprocess the reads, holding one entry per CDR3 protein. The sample includes about 150,000 distinct CDR3 sequences, roughly a quarter of them seen just once. What was sequenced was PBMCs. These receptor sequences come from a human donor in good health (CMV status not recorded). Some clones in this sample may be carry-over from other donors' samples.

The chain carries TRBV29-1 and TRBJ1-2; no definite D call. Trimming removed 3 bases from V and 3 bases from J, with 11 bases in between. CDR3 length equals 13 residues. Germline V gene data show CDR1 as SQVTM and CDR2 as ANQGSEA. The CDR3 region has the DNA TGCAGCGTTGACGGGGTCCAAGACTATGGCTACACCTTC. This encodes CSVDGVQDYGYTF.

On this clonotype itself: Just one base apart from a much larger clone, this may be a read error. V usage is TRBV6-1 and J usage is TRBJ2-7; 9 nucleotides align to TRBD1. This CDR3 spans 14 amino acids. V shed 5 bases and J 3 bases; nucleotides not matched to a gene: 5. Per the germline V gene, CDR1 is MNHNS and CDR2 is SASEGT. The CDR3 bases are TGTGCCAGCAGTTCCGGGACAGGGCTCTACGAGCAGTACTTC. This sequence encodes CASSSGTGLYEQYF.